Following are 32 T cell receptor beta chains from one sample sequenced in a study of blood T cell repertoires in COVID-19 (dated by TCRdb to the early 2020s). Libraries were constructed by the immunoSEQ multiplex PCR assay. In TCRdb, the immuneACCESS table is reduced to in-frame sequences with V and J assigned. These tables do not hold every clone; where another copy was compared, an unresolved V gene accounts for under half, and the others remain unexplained. For this sample the table gives roughly 230,000 clones, of which about 80% were detected only once. The ten biggest clones cover around 3.6% of the sample. The sample taken for sequencing was PBMCs or T cells enriched from blood (not recorded which). Source of these receptors: a man aged 45-65 years who had recovered from COVID-19.

The CDR3 bases are TGTGCCAGCAGCTTGCATTCAGGATGGGGCAATCAGCCCCAGCATTTT. Protein: CASSLHSGWGNQPQHF. The chain uses TRBV5-8 and TRBJ1-5; D not certain. This CDR3 is 16 amino acids long. Germline V gives CDR1 SGHTS, CDR2 YDEGEE. Trimming shortened V by 1 base and J by 2 bases, and 13 bases separated the two germline ends.

V and J are TRBV4-1 and TRBJ1-1; 10 nucleotides align to TRBD1. Germline V lookup: CDR1 MGHRA, CDR2 YSYEKL. Trimming removed 2 bases from V and 4 bases from J; junction bases left unmatched: 7. The CDR3 consists of 16 residues. This CDR3 is CASSQQLDRGITEAFF. The CDR3 DNA reads TGCGCCAGCAGCCAACAATTGGACAGGGGGATCACTGAAGCTTTCTTT.

The chain carries TRBV6-6 and TRBJ1-2; TRBD1 is a possible D gene (5 bases). The V and J ends lost 4 bases and 5 bases respectively, with 17 bases between them. Germline CDR1 and CDR2: MNHNY and SVGAGI (reference sequence). The CDR3 covers 15 residues. CDR3: CASSWPVQGQYGYTF. Here the CDR3 DNA reads TGTGCCAGCAGTTGGCCTGTCCAGGGTCAGTATGGCTACACCTTC.

This clone was counted a few times. V gene TRBV3-1 (or the pseudogene TRBV3-2) combines with J gene TRBJ1-2; 9 bases match TRBD1. Germline CDR1 LGHDT, CDR2 YNNKEL (reference sequence). This CDR3 spans 15 amino acids. Unmatched junction bases numbered 6, after V lost 4 bases and J lost 3 bases. CDR3 in amino acids: CASSRNRGRDYGYTF. The DNA for the CDR3 is TGTGCCAGCAGCCGGAACAGGGGGCGCGACTATGGCTACACCTTC.

The chain is built from TRBV4-3 and TRBJ1-2; 8 nucleotides line up with TRBD1. The germline gives CDR1 LGHNA, CDR2 YSLEER. Germline trimming cut 3 bases from V and 1 base from J; bases unmatched to any gene: 4. This CDR3 spans 15 amino acids. The CDR3 bases are TGCGCCAGCAGCCATCTGGACAGGGTTAACTATGGCTACACCTTC. This codes for CASSHLDRVNYGYTF.

V gene TRBV19 combines with J gene TRBJ1-2, with 12 nucleotides matching TRBD1. There are 16 residues in the CDR3. CDR1 and CDR2 from the germline V gene are LNHDA and SQIVND (reference sequence). Trimming cost V 5 bases and J 7 bases; bases outside gene matches: 11. CDR3 loop: CASSVPGTGGDIGYTF. The CDR3 nucleotides are TGTGCCAGTAGTGTCCCCGGGACAGGGGGCGATATTGGCTACACCTTC.

The chain links TRBV12-2 to TRBJ1-2; the table names TRBD1, a call not compared with the DNA. TRBV12-2 is a documented pseudogene. The CDR3 runs 15 residues. For the CDR3, the DNA is TGTGCAAGTCGCTTAGTTACTAGGGGGCGCGGTGGCTACACCTTC. It is translated as CASRLVTRGRGGYTF.

The chain has TRBV4-2 and TRBJ1-4; D is ambiguous. The V gene's germline CDR1 is LGHNA and CDR2 YNFKEQ. The V end was cut by 0 bases, the J end by 4 bases, with 3 bases between. The CDR3 runs to 13 residues. The CDR3 DNA reads as TGTGCCAGCAGCCAAGACGGTAATGAAAAACTGTTTTTT. This sequence encodes CASSQDGNEKLFF.

In its sample, this clone was seen a few times. V gene TRBV5-4 combines with J gene TRBJ2-7, with 13 bases identical to TRBD2. The CDR3 totals 15 residues. Germline V gene sequence: CDR1 SGHNT, CDR2 YYREEE (reference sequence). The V segment lost 4 bases and the J segment 4 bases; nucleotides outside the gene matches: 5. CDR3 amino acids: CASSQQGLAGYEQYF. As DNA, the CDR3 is TGTGCCAGCAGCCAGCAGGGACTAGCGGGGTACGAGCAGTACTTC.

This clone was observed a single time. This sequence joins TRBV9 and TRBJ1-2; no clear D. The CDR3 sequence is 17 residues long. V lost 0 bases and J lost 0, with 15 bases in between. Germline CDR1 reads SGDLS; CDR2 reads YYNGEE. CDR3 bases: TGTGCCAGCAGCGTAGATGTGAACCTGGGAGCTAACTATGGCTACACCTTC. The encoded protein is CASSVDVNLGANYGYTF.

The rearrangement uses TRBV3-1 (or the pseudogene TRBV3-2) and TRBJ2-7; weak D call: TRBD2 (6 bases). The CDR3 length is 14 residues. Germline lookup yields CDR1 LGHDT and CDR2 YNNKEL (reference sequence). V lost 4 bases and J lost 8, with 18 bases in between. The CDR3 sequence: CASSRGLGGDQQYF. The CDR3 DNA reads as TGTGCCAGCAGCCGGGGTTTGGGAGGCGATCAGCAGTACTTC.

Only a few counts were recorded for this clone. The chain has TRBV19 and TRBJ1-2; 7 bases align to TRBD1. There are 15 residues in the CDR3. The germline V gene encodes CDR1 LNHDA and CDR2 SQIVND (reference sequence). V dropped 7 bases and J dropped 3; count of bases not matched to a gene: 11. CDR3 in DNA: TGTGCCAGTAAAATTGACAGGGTAGTCGACTATGGCTACACCTTC. This sequence encodes CASKIDRVVDYGYTF.

The gene calls are TRBV6-5 and TRBJ2-7, with D unresolved. From germline, CDR1 is MNHEY and CDR2 SVGAGI. CDR3 size: 15 residues. V dropped 2 bases and J dropped 3 bases, with 14 bases sitting between them. The CDR3 bases are TGTGCCAGCAGTTACAGGCCTGAGGTTGTCTACGAGCAGTACTTC. It specifies CASSYRPEVVYEQYF.

The genes are TRBV10-2 and TRBJ2-1; 10 positions agree with TRBD2. The CDR3 is 18 amino acids. The J segment lost 4 bases and the V segment lost 0 bases, leaving 9 bases of the junction unmatched. Germline V gene sequence: CDR1 WSHSY, CDR2 SAAADI. CDR3 protein: CASSESLERGGLYNEQFF. Written as DNA, the CDR3 is TGCGCCAGCAGTGAGTCCCTCGAGCGGGGGGGGCTATACAATGAGCAGTTCTTC.

The V gene is TRBV9, the J gene TRBJ2-4; tentatively, D is TRBD1 (6 bases). Trimming took 2 bases from V and 5 from J, leaving 14 bases between them. Germline CDR1 SGDLS, CDR2 YYNGEE. The CDR3 totals 15 residues. Here the CDR3 reads CASSVGPRGENIQYF. CDR3 DNA: TGTGCCAGCAGCGTGGGGCCCAGGGGCGAAAACATTCAGTACTTC.

V usage is TRBV6-5 and J usage is TRBJ2-5; perhaps TRBD2 as D (6 bases). Between the trimmed V and J ends, which lost 6 bases and 5 bases, there was a span of 13 bases. The CDR3 extends over 13 amino acids. From germline, CDR1 is MNHEY and CDR2 SVGAGI. CDR3 sequence reads: CASRLLAGETQYF. CDR3 bases: TGTGCCAGCAGATTACTAGCAGGGGAGACCCAGTACTTC.

V gene TRBV27 combines with J gene TRBJ2-7; 7 nucleotides align to TRBD1. V gave up 5 bases and J gave up 3 bases; unmatched junction bases: 7. Looked up from germline, CDR1 is MNHEY and CDR2 is SMNVEV (reference sequence). The CDR3 runs 14 residues. CDR3 sequence: CASSPRQGYYEQYF. The CDR3 DNA sequence: TGTGCCAGCAGTCCCCGACAGGGATACTACGAGCAGTACTTC.

A single count supports this clone. V is TRBV5-8 and J is TRBJ1-6, with D perhaps TRBD1 (5 bases). Trimming removed 4 bases at V and 13 bases at J, with 21 bases between. CDR3 length: 15 amino acids. CDR1 is SGHTS and CDR2 is YDEGEE in the germline V gene. The CDR3 sequence: CASSAGRGRNVPLHF. The CDR3 DNA is TGTGCCAGCAGCGCCGGGAGGGGAAGGAATGTCCCCCTCCACTTT.

The CDR3 is CAISDPDRVEGYTF. DNA of the CDR3: TGTGCCATCAGTGACCCGGACAGGGTAGAGGGCTACACCTTC. This rearrangement joins TRBV10-3 to TRBJ1-2; 8 nucleotides agree with TRBD1. This CDR3 comprises 14 residues. V gave up 3 bases and J gave up 8 bases; unmatched junction bases: 8. CDR1 is ENHRY and CDR2 is SYGVKD in the germline V gene.

V gene TRBV9 combines with J gene TRBJ2-7; 7 nucleotides agree with TRBD1. The length of the CDR3 is 15 residues. Germline CDR1 reads SGDLS; CDR2 reads YYNGEE. V was pared by 4 bases and J by 4 bases, with 11 bases of the junction left unmatched. The CDR3 nucleotides read TGTGCCAGCAGCAGCGCCTCGGGACAGATATACGAGCAGTACTTC. It codes for CASSSASGQIYEQYF.

The gene calls are TRBV5-6 and TRBJ2-7; 7 bases match TRBD2. The CDR3 length is 14 residues. The V segment lost 4 bases and the J segment 2 bases; nucleotides outside the gene matches: 6. Germline CDR1 and CDR2: SGHDT and YYEEEE. CDR3 sequence reads: CASSPGTNTYEQYF. The CDR3 region has the DNA TGTGCCAGCAGCCCTGGGACTAACACCTACGAGCAGTACTTC.

The chain is built from TRBV11-2 and TRBJ2-6, with D perhaps TRBD2 (7 bases). The CDR3 covers 18 residues. Trimming left V 0 bases short and J 2 bases short, with 14 bases between. Germline CDR1 is SGHAT and CDR2 is FQNNGV. The CDR3 loop reads CASSLEGGVVAGANVLTF. Written as DNA, the CDR3 is TGTGCCAGCAGCTTAGAAGGGGGGGTGGTCGCTGGGGCCAACGTCCTGACTTTC.

The rearrangement links TRBV6-5 to TRBJ1-6; D unresolved. Germline assignment: CDR1 MNHEY and CDR2 SVGAGI. The V and J ends lost 0 bases and 9 bases respectively, with 6 bases between them. The CDR3 consists of 13 residues. For the CDR3, the DNA is TGTGCCAGCAGTTACTCCCGGGGTTCACCCCTCCACTTT. It is translated as CASSYSRGSPLHF.

This clone was detected only a few times. The gene calls are TRBV21-1 and TRBJ2-7; the table assigns TRBD1, which was not confirmed against the DNA. TRBV21-1 counts as a pseudogene. This CDR3 has 14 residues. The CDR3 DNA follows: TGTGCCAGCAGCAAACAGGACAGTACCTACGAGCAGTACTTC. Its translation: CASSKQDSTYEQYF.

This chain connects TRBV12-3 or TRBV12-4 to TRBJ1-1, with unresolved D. V was shortened by 6 bases and J by 6 bases, with 8 bases between the two germline ends. This CDR3 is 11 amino acids long. CDR3 sequence: CASSYGAEAFF. The CDR3 DNA sequence: TGTGCCAGCAGCTATGGTGCTGAAGCTTTCTTT.

J is TRBJ2-7 and V is TRBV7-9, with D possibly TRBD1 on 7 matching bases. The V end was cut by 8 bases, the J end by 0 bases, with 17 bases between. Germline assignment: CDR1 SEHNR and CDR2 FQNEAQ (reference sequence). CDR3 length: 15 amino acids. In nucleotides, the CDR3 is TGTGCCAGCCGCGGGGACAGTAGGTTCTCCTACGAGCAGTACTTC. Translation gives CASRGDSRFSYEQYF.

V gene TRBV7-2 combines with J gene TRBJ2-7; possibly TRBD1 for D (5 bases). In germline, CDR1 is SGHTA, CDR2 FQGNSA. V shed 4 bases and J shed 6 bases, with 16 bases lying between them. The CDR3 covers 14 residues. CDR3 bases: TGTGCCAGCAGCTCCCAGGGTGGGTCCGGCGAGCAGTACTTC. Translated: CASSSQGGSGEQYF.

This chain links TRBV27 with TRBJ1-4, with 7 bases that match TRBD1. V shed 6 bases and J 6 bases; nucleotides not matched to a gene: 7. This CDR3 spans 14 amino acids. Germline loops: CDR1 MNHEY, CDR2 SMNVEV (reference sequence). In DNA form, the CDR3 reads TGTGCCAGCAGAAAAGGGGGCAAAGATGAAAAACTGTTTTTT. Protein sequence: CASRKGGKDEKLFF.

The rearrangement joins TRBV28 to TRBJ2-1; 11 bases line up with TRBD1. With V trimmed by 8 bases and J by 4 bases, 10 bases remained unmatched. The CDR3 extends over 16 amino acids. The germline CDR1 and CDR2 sequences are MDHEN and SYDVKM. This CDR3 reads CASFPQDRGRYNEQFF. The CDR3 nucleotides read TGTGCCAGCTTTCCTCAGGACAGGGGGCGTTACAATGAGCAGTTCTTC.

V usage is TRBV4-1 and J usage is TRBJ2-7, with a tentative D call TRBD2 (5 bases). Trimming shortened V by 3 bases and J by 1 base, and 10 bases separated the two germline ends. The CDR3 runs 14 residues. Germline V gives CDR1 MGHRA, CDR2 YSYEKL. This CDR3 is CASSHPGLSYEQYF. Here the CDR3 DNA reads TGCGCCAGCAGCCACCCAGGACTGTCCTACGAGCAGTACTTC.

CDR3 sequence reads: CASSVSGTVNTGELFF. In DNA form, the CDR3 reads TGTGCCAGCAGCGTAAGCGGGACTGTGAACACCGGGGAGCTGTTTTTT. V usage is TRBV9 and J usage is TRBJ2-2, with 7 bases matching TRBD2. Trimming took 1 base from V and 1 from J; bases not matched to a gene: 4. This CDR3 is built from 16 residues. Looked up from germline, CDR1 is SGDLS and CDR2 is YYNGEE.

The CDR3 region is CASSLYLQGVTEAFF. The CDR3 region has the DNA TGTGCCAGCAGCTTATATCTTCAGGGCGTCACTGAAGCTTTCTTT. J is TRBJ1-1 and V is TRBV11-2, with D tentatively TRBD1 (5 bases). Germline V CDR1 and CDR2: SGHAT, FQNNGV. This CDR3 is 15 amino acids long. Trimming shortened V by 2 bases and J by 4 bases, and 14 bases separated the two germline ends.